The next 25 T cell receptor beta chains were all read from a single sample in a study of blood T cell repertoires in COVID-19. Assay used: immunoSEQ multiplex PCR; TCRdb lists only in-frame clones, some missing. The sample contains around 250,000 clones, about 84% of which appear only once. Sequenced material: PBMCs or T cells enriched from blood (not recorded which). Receptors originate from a woman between 50 and 59 years old who had recovered from COVID-19.

This rearrangement joins TRBV6-1 to TRBJ1-3; D call uncertain. This CDR3 region has 13 residues. V was pared by 2 bases and J by 4 bases, with 6 bases between. Germline V gene lookup returns CDR1 MNHNS and CDR2 SASEGT. The CDR3 here is CASSESVGNTIYF. The DNA of the CDR3 is TGTGCCAGCAGTGAATCGGTCGGAAACACCATATATTTT.

The chain carries TRBV28 and TRBJ1-2; D not certain. The germline CDR1 and CDR2 sequences are MDHEN and SYDVKM. CDR3 length: 17 residues. Trimming pared 3 bases from V and 0 bases from J, leaving 17 bases between. CDR3 protein: CASSFRPGTSANYGYTF. The CDR3 DNA is TGTGCCAGCAGTTTTCGGCCGGGAACGTCGGCTAACTATGGCTACACCTTC.

The chain combines TRBV19 with TRBJ2-7, with D possibly being TRBD1 (6 bases). The CDR3 has 14 residues. Germline CDR1 is LNHDA and CDR2 is SQIVND (reference sequence). Deletions cut 6 bases from V and 4 bases from J, with 16 bases between. In DNA form, the CDR3 reads TGTGCCAGTAGCCCCTCGGACAGCGTTTACGAGCAGTACTTC. This translates into CASSPSDSVYEQYF.

This clone was found a few times. This chain uses TRBV2 with TRBJ1-2, with a tentative D call TRBD1 (5 bases). This CDR3 spans 13 amino acids. The V gene's germline CDR1 is SNHLY and CDR2 FYNNEI. Trimming stripped 6 bases from V and 4 bases from J, with 12 bases between. The CDR3 sequence: CASSPTAVYGYTF. CDR3 DNA sequence: TGTGCCAGCAGCCCGACAGCCGTCTATGGCTACACCTTC.

The chain employs TRBV4-3 and TRBJ1-2, with D uncertain. The CDR3 runs to 13 residues. Looked up from germline, CDR1 is LGHNA and CDR2 is YSLEER. V lost 4 bases and J lost 6, with 12 bases in between. CDR3 loop: CASSPNWQDGYTF. CDR3 sequence (DNA): TGCGCCAGCAGCCCAAACTGGCAGGATGGCTACACCTTC.

The V and J genes are TRBV28 and TRBJ2-6; possible D gene TRBD2, 5 bases. Germline CDR1 is MDHEN and CDR2 is SYDVKM. Trimming took 9 bases from V and 0 from J, leaving 9 bases between them. The CDR3 is made up of 14 amino acids. In nucleotides, the CDR3 is TGTGCCAGTGGGAGATTCTCTGGGGCCAACGTCCTGACTTTC. Protein: CASGRFSGANVLTF. Variable domain in full (rest from reference TRBV28 and TRBJ2-6): DVKVTQSSRYLVKRTGEKVFLECVQDMDHENMFWYRQDPGLGLRLIYFSYDVKMKEKGDIPEGYSVSREKKERFSLILESASTNQTSMYLCASGRFSGANVLTFGAGSRLTVL.

The chain uses TRBV11-2 and TRBJ1-2, with 7 bases matching TRBD1. Germline V gene lookup returns CDR1 SGHAT and CDR2 FQNNGV. This CDR3 is built from 16 residues. Unmatched junction bases numbered 14, after V lost 6 bases and J lost 4 bases. This chain's CDR3 is CASRRSGTEKFYGYTF. The DNA for the CDR3 is TGTGCCAGCAGACGTTCGGGGACAGAAAAATTCTATGGCTACACCTTC.

V is TRBV6-2 or TRBV6-3 and J is TRBJ2-7, with 15 positions matching TRBD2. The CDR3 consists of 17 residues. V shed 2 bases, J shed 2 bases, and the junction held 4 bases outside the gene matches. Germline V CDR1 and CDR2: MNHEY, SVGEGT. The DNA of the CDR3 is TGTGCCAGCAGTTACGGGACTAGCGGGGGGCCCCCCTACGAGCAGTACTTC. Translation gives CASSYGTSGGPPYEQYF.

The chain is built from TRBV3-1 (or the pseudogene TRBV3-2) and TRBJ1-1, with 7 nucleotides matching TRBD1. Germline CDR1 reads LGHDT; CDR2 reads YNNKEL (reference sequence). This CDR3 region has 12 residues. Losses at the gene ends were 1 base for V and 11 bases for J; bases not matched to a gene: 4. CDR3 region: CASSQVSGGAFF. DNA of the CDR3: TGTGCCAGCAGCCAAGTTTCAGGGGGGGCTTTCTTT.

V is TRBV27 and J is TRBJ2-1; TRBD2 agrees at 12 bases. The trim removed 2 bases at V and 4 bases at J, leaving 3 bases unmatched. The length of the CDR3 is 16 residues. Germline CDR1 reads MNHEY; CDR2 reads SMNVEV (reference sequence). CDR3 nucleotides: TGTGCCAGCAGTTTAGGGACTAGCGGGCGATACAATGAGCAGTTCTTC. This sequence encodes CASSLGTSGRYNEQFF.

At least ten counts were recorded for this clone. The V and J genes are TRBV20-1 and TRBJ2-7, with 11 nucleotides matching TRBD2. The CDR3 consists of 14 residues. J lost 5 bases, V lost 3 bases, and 6 bases had no gene match. Germline assignment: CDR1 DFQATT and CDR2 SNEGSKA (reference sequence). Written as DNA, the CDR3 is TGCAGTGCTAGTAGCGGGGGGGCTTTCGACGAGCAGTACTTC. As protein: CSASSGGAFDEQYF.

The rearrangement joins TRBV11-2 to TRBJ2-6; 8 nucleotides match TRBD2. Germline values: CDR1 SGHAT, CDR2 FQNNGV. The CDR3 totals 18 residues. After removal of 7 bases from V and 0 bases from J, the junction contained 11 bases not matched to a gene. The DNA of the CDR3 is TGTGCCAGCACCCCCGGGAGGGGGGAAGCCTCTGGGGCCAACGTCCTGACTTTC. Protein product: CASTPGRGEASGANVLTF. The full variable domain, completed using reference TRBV11-2 and TRBJ2-6, is EAGVAQSPRYKIIEKRQSVAFWCNPISGHATLYWYQQILGQGPKLLIQFQNNGVVDDSQLPKDRFSAERLKGVDSTLKIQPAKLEDSAVYLCASTPGRGEASGANVLTFGAGSRLTVL.

V gene TRBV11-2 combines with J gene TRBJ2-1; 11 bases agree with TRBD2. In germline, CDR1 is SGHAT, CDR2 FQNNGV. Trimming cost V 4 bases and J 6 bases; bases outside gene matches: 5. The length of the CDR3 is 15 residues. CDR3 DNA sequence: TGTGCCAGCAGCTACACTAGCGGGGGCAGCAATGAGCAGTTCTTC. Protein sequence: CASSYTSGGSNEQFF.

This chain joins TRBV20-1 and TRBJ2-3; 9 bases line up with TRBD2. V was pared by 3 bases and J by 11 bases, with 3 bases of the junction left unmatched. This CDR3 is built from 11 residues. Germline CDR1 is DFQATT and CDR2 is SNEGSKA (reference sequence). The CDR3 nucleotides read TGCAGTGCTAGCGGGCGGGGGGGGCAGTATTTT. This translates into CSASGRGGQYF.

The CDR3, as DNA: TGTGCCAGCAGCCAGAGGACTACCGAGCAGTTCTTC. Protein product: CASSQRTTEQFF. The genes are TRBV6-5 and TRBJ2-1, with D perhaps matching TRBD2 (6 bases). The germline V and J ends were trimmed by 6 bases and 10 bases, with 13 bases remaining between them. The CDR3 totals 12 residues. Germline assignment: CDR1 MNHEY and CDR2 SVGAGI.

V gene TRBV30 combines with J gene TRBJ1-4; 8 bases map to TRBD1. V shed 4 bases and J 3 bases; nucleotides not matched to a gene: 7. This CDR3 is 15 amino acids long. CDR1 is GTSNPN and CDR2 is SVGIG in the germline V gene (reference sequence). The CDR3 nucleotides are TGTGCCTGGACCAGGGGGCGCGGGGCTAATGAAAAACTGTTTTTT. The encoded protein is CAWTRGRGANEKLFF.

This CDR3 is CASSGQSYNEQFF. CDR3 in DNA: TGTGCCAGCAGTGGACAGTCCTACAATGAGCAGTTCTTC. The chain employs TRBV2 and TRBJ2-1; D may be TRBD1 (5 bases). Germline lookup yields CDR1 SNHLY and CDR2 FYNNEI. V was cut by 4 bases and J by 1 base, with 5 bases left in between. This CDR3 has 13 amino acids. The whole variable domain, filled in from reference TRBV2 and TRBJ2-1, reads EPEVTQTPSHQVTQMGQEVILRCVPISNHLYFYWYRQILGQKVEFLVSFYNNEISEKSEIFDDQFSVERPDGSNFTLKIRSTKLEDSAMYFCASSGQSYNEQFFGPGTRLTVL.

V and J are TRBV5-3 and TRBJ1-2; 8 bases are a match to TRBD1. TRBV5-3 is assigned to the ORF class and has an uncertain function. The CDR3 length is 15 residues. The V gene end was trimmed by 3 bases and the J gene end by 8 bases; junction bases not matched to a gene: 12. CDR3 amino acids: CARSYPNRGDGGYTF. DNA of the CDR3: TGTGCCAGAAGCTACCCTAACAGGGGGGACGGGGGCTACACCTTC.

J is TRBJ1-2 and V is TRBV19, with a tentative D call TRBD1 (6 bases). From germline, CDR1 is LNHDA and CDR2 SQIVND (reference sequence). The CDR3 contains 14 residues. The V gene lost 4 bases and the J gene lost 4 bases, with 13 bases spanning the gap. CDR3 nucleotides: TGTGCCAGTAGTACCCCGGACAGCTTCTATGGCTACACCTTC. As protein: CASSTPDSFYGYTF. Variable domain in full (rest from reference TRBV19 and TRBJ1-2): DGGITQSPKYLFRKEGQNVTLSCEQNLNHDAMYWYRQDPGQGLRLIYYSQIVNDFQKGDIAEGYSVSREKKESFPLTVTSAQKNPTAFYLCASSTPDSFYGYTFGSGTRLTVV.

The chain has TRBV3-1 (or the pseudogene TRBV3-2) and TRBJ1-4, with a weak D call TRBD1 (5 bases). The CDR3 has 14 amino acids. The V gene's germline CDR1 is LGHDT and CDR2 YNNKEL (reference sequence). V dropped 1 base and J dropped 12 bases, with 15 bases sitting between them. CDR3 sequence reads: CASSQGGLGEELFF. CDR3 bases: TGTGCCAGCAGCCAAGGGGGCTTAGGCGAGGAACTGTTTTTT.

J is TRBJ2-7 and V is TRBV18; the match to TRBD1 covers 11 bases. V shed 6 bases, J shed 4 bases, and the junction held 8 bases outside the gene matches. The CDR3 length is 15 residues. Looked up from germline, CDR1 is KGHSH and CDR2 is LQKENI. The CDR3 DNA is TGTGCCAGCTCGTCCCGGGACAGGGGGACTTACGAGCAGTACTTC. Translating gives CASSSRDRGTYEQYF.

This chain connects TRBV6-2 or TRBV6-3 to TRBJ2-6; 10 bases are shared with TRBD1. The CDR3 length is 19 residues. Germline loops: CDR1 MNHEY, CDR2 SVGEGT. V lost 5 bases to trimming and J lost 2 bases; unmatched junction nucleotides: 12. The CDR3 sequence is CASSKLPGQGPPGANVLTF. The CDR3 DNA sequence: TGTGCCAGCAGTAAACTACCGGGACAGGGGCCTCCTGGGGCCAACGTCCTGACTTTC.

Comment on this clone: Other DNA sequences in this specimen translate into the identical CDR3. This sequence joins TRBV4-2 and TRBJ2-7, with 10 bases that match TRBD2. V was pared by 1 base and J by 2 bases, with 2 bases of the junction left unmatched. CDR3 size: 15 residues. CDR1 and CDR2 (germline): LGHNA, YNFKEQ. The CDR3 reads CASSQGTSGTYEQYF. The CDR3 nucleotides read TGTGCCAGCAGCCAAGGGACTAGCGGAACCTACGAGCAGTACTTC.

This chain links TRBV5-4 with TRBJ2-5, with TRBD2 matching 14 bases. The length of the CDR3 is 15 residues. V lost 4 bases to trimming and J lost 7 bases; unmatched junction nucleotides: 6. CDR1 is SGHNT, CDR2 YYREEE, per germline (reference sequence). The CDR3 sequence is CASSRGLAGVPTQYF. DNA for the CDR3: TGTGCCAGCAGCCGGGGACTAGCGGGGGTACCGACCCAGTACTTC. The full variable domain, rest sourced from reference TRBV5-4 and TRBJ2-5, is ETGVTQSPTHLIKTRGQQVTLRCSSQSGHNTVSWYQQALGQGPQFIFQYYREEENGRGNFPPRFSGLQFPNYSSELNVNALELDDSALYLCASSRGLAGVPTQYFGPGTRLLVL.

The J gene is TRBJ2-2, the V gene TRBV3-1 (or the pseudogene TRBV3-2); no clear D gene. The CDR3 runs to 14 residues. Trimming pared 0 bases from V and 3 bases from J, leaving 5 bases between. Germline V gene data show CDR1 as LGHDT and CDR2 as YNNKEL (reference sequence). As DNA, the CDR3 is TGTGCCAGCAGCCAAGACCAGGACACCGGGGAGCTGTTTTTT. Translating it yields CASSQDQDTGELFF.